Each of the 21 T cell receptor beta chains below was sequenced from the same sample in a study of blood T cell repertoires in COVID-19. Clones were read by immunoSEQ multiplex PCR, and TCRdb kept only the in-frame ones, dropping some. Of roughly 220,000 clones in the sample, around 80% are singletons; the top ten hold 5.1%. Input material: peripheral blood. Receptor source: a woman aged 60-75 years who had recovered from COVID-19.

The chain couples TRBV27 to TRBJ1-6, with D tentatively TRBD1 (5 bases). CDR3 length equals 14 residues. Germline lookup yields CDR1 MNHEY and CDR2 SMNVEV (reference sequence). The V end was cut by 5 bases, the J end by 4 bases, with 9 bases between. The DNA of the CDR3 is TGTGCCAGCAGTATCAGGGATTATAATTCACCCCTCCACTTT. Translated, it gives CASSIRDYNSPLHF.

The V call is TRBV21-1, the J call TRBJ2-5; TRBD1 is the table's D call and was not checked against the DNA. TRBV21-1 corresponds to a pseudogene. The CDR3 contains 23 residues. The CDR3 nucleotides read TGTGCCAGCAGCATATTTAGTCAGTTCCGTAAAGGACAGGGGGAACCCTACCAAGAGACCCAGTACTTC. Its translation is CASSIFSQFRKGQGEPYQETQYF.

This clone showed up just a few times. V is TRBV3-1 (or the pseudogene TRBV3-2) and J is TRBJ1-2; D remains unclear. Trimming pared 1 base from V and 0 bases from J, leaving 21 bases between. From germline, CDR1 is LGHDT and CDR2 YNNKEL (reference sequence). The CDR3 has 19 amino acids. The CDR3 DNA is TGTGCCAGCAGCCAAGTTTTTGAGAGGGTTCCGCGTGCTAACTATGGCTACACCTTC. It translates to CASSQVFERVPRANYGYTF.

The V gene is TRBV7-8, the J gene TRBJ2-1, with a tentative D call TRBD2 (5 bases). This CDR3 has 15 amino acids. Germline loops: CDR1 SGHVS, CDR2 FQNEAQ. V was shortened by 3 bases and J by 3 bases, with 12 bases between the two germline ends. The chain's CDR3 is CASSLLPDYYNEQFF. CDR3 sequence (DNA): TGTGCCAGCAGCTTGCTACCCGACTACTACAATGAGCAGTTCTTC.

This chain links TRBV5-4 with TRBJ1-4; the match to TRBD1 covers 7 bases. The CDR3 extends over 14 amino acids. V trimming: 6 bases; J trimming: 4 bases; junction bases outside the gene matches: 6. The germline V gene has CDR1 SGHNT and CDR2 YYREEE (reference sequence). The CDR3 DNA is TGTGCCAGCACCCCCGGGACAGATAATGAAAAACTGTTTTTT. Amino acids: CASTPGTDNEKLFF.

The chain links TRBV19 to TRBJ1-2, with 8 positions matching TRBD1. The CDR3 is 14 amino acids. J lost 4 bases, V lost 5 bases, and 6 bases had no gene match. Germline values: CDR1 LNHDA, CDR2 SQIVND (reference sequence). CDR3 protein: CASSSRTGSYGYTF. DNA of the CDR3: TGTGCCAGTAGTTCCCGGACAGGGAGCTATGGCTACACCTTC.

V usage is TRBV5-1 and J usage is TRBJ2-6; TRBD1 might be the D (6 bases). Germline V CDR1 and CDR2: SGHRS, YFSETQ. The length of the CDR3 is 15 residues. Trimming removed 4 bases at V and 2 bases at J, with 10 bases between. DNA of the CDR3: TGCGCCAGCAGCGGAGGACAGACTGGGGCCAACGTCCTGACTTTC. The encoded protein is CASSGGQTGANVLTF. The variable domain in full, completed from reference TRBV5-1 and TRBJ2-6, reads KAGVTQTPRYLIKTRGQQVTLSCSPISGHRSVSWYQQTPGQGLQFLFEYFSETQRNKGNFPGRFSGRQFSNSRSEMNVSTLELGDSALYLCASSGGQTGANVLTFGAGSRLTVL.

The J gene is TRBJ1-5, the V gene TRBV12-5; D ambiguous. V dropped 7 bases and J dropped 3 bases, with 10 bases sitting between them. The CDR3 length is 13 residues. Germline lookup yields CDR1 LGHNT and CDR2 FRNRAP. CDR3 DNA: TGTGCTAGTGCCTCAGGTAACAATCAGCCCCAGCATTTT. This translates into CASASGNNQPQHF.

The genes are TRBV5-1 and TRBJ1-1, with no clear D. V was clipped by 4 bases and J by 3 bases, with 10 bases between them. Germline V CDR1 and CDR2: SGHRS, YFSETQ. There are 13 residues in the CDR3. The CDR3 reads CASSVDGDTEAFF. CDR3 DNA sequence: TGCGCCAGCAGCGTGGACGGAGACACTGAAGCTTTCTTT.

The table lists this clone with a count of one. The chain joins TRBV6-5 to TRBJ2-5; 7 nucleotides align to TRBD1. This CDR3 spans 13 amino acids. J was trimmed by 2 bases and V by 8 bases; bases with no gene match: 5. The germline CDR1 and CDR2 sequences are MNHEY and SVGAGI. The CDR3 protein is CASEGARQETQYF. Written as DNA, the CDR3 is TGTGCCAGCGAGGGGGCCCGGCAAGAGACCCAGTACTTC.

The chain links TRBV7-6 to TRBJ2-5; 9 bases are a match to TRBD2. V shed 5 bases, J shed 7 bases, and the junction held 14 bases outside the gene matches. This CDR3 region has 16 residues. The germline V gene encodes CDR1 SGHVS and CDR2 FNYEAQ. CDR3 region: CASSISGGLLRGTQYF. The DNA for the CDR3 is TGTGCCAGCAGCATTAGCGGGGGCCTTCTAAGGGGGACCCAGTACTTC.

This CDR3 is CASGLVHGTGTDTQYF. The CDR3 DNA is TGTGCTAGTGGTTTGGTACATGGGACAGGCACAGATACGCAGTATTTT. The chain is built from TRBV12-5 and TRBJ2-3; 7 bases align to TRBD1. Trimming removed 0 bases from V and 1 base from J; junction bases left unmatched: 4. The CDR3 consists of 16 residues. Looked up from germline, CDR1 is LGHNT and CDR2 is FRNRAP.

This chain joins TRBV7-2 and TRBJ2-1; 9 nucleotides align to TRBD2. This CDR3 contains 17 residues. The germline V gene has CDR1 SGHTA and CDR2 FQGNSA. V lost 1 base and J lost 2; bases outside the gene matches: 6. CDR3 in DNA: TGTGCCAGCAGCTTAGTACTGGCGGGGGGGCCCTACAATGAGCAGTTCTTC. Its translation is CASSLVLAGGPYNEQFF.

The chain joins TRBV5-1 to TRBJ2-7; 8 bases map to TRBD1. CDR1 and CDR2 from the germline V gene are SGHRS and YFSETQ. The V and J ends lost 4 bases and 4 bases, in that order; junction bases with no gene match: 7. CDR3 length: 14 residues. CDR3 nucleotide sequence: TGCGCCAGCAGCCAACGGGACAGGAGATACGAGCAGTACTTC. It translates to CASSQRDRRYEQYF.

In this sample, this clone turned up many times. The chain couples TRBV4-1 to TRBJ2-3; TRBD1 is a possible D gene (5 bases). This CDR3 is 15 amino acids long. The V gene's germline CDR1 is MGHRA and CDR2 YSYEKL. Trimming removed 4 bases at V and 2 bases at J, with 13 bases between. The CDR3 bases are TGCGCCAGCAGCCCCGACGGCAGGGTCACAGATACGCAGTATTTT. Translation gives CASSPDGRVTDTQYF.

In its sample, this clone was seen a few times. The chain couples TRBV10-3 to TRBJ1-5, with a possible D match to TRBD1 (5 bases). The germline CDR1 and CDR2 sequences are ENHRY and SYGVKD. Trimming removed 6 bases from V and 3 bases from J, with 12 bases in between. The CDR3 is 14 residues long. The CDR3 sequence is CAISMDTANQPQHF. CDR3 bases: TGTGCCATCAGCATGGACACGGCCAATCAGCCCCAGCATTTT.

This chain connects TRBV19 to TRBJ1-2; TRBD1 aligns across 9 bases. The CDR3 is 15 amino acids. J gave up 5 bases and V 5 bases, and 9 bases lay outside the gene matches. Germline lookup yields CDR1 LNHDA and CDR2 SQIVND (reference sequence). Here the CDR3 reads CASSPRGGTGYGYTF. The CDR3, as DNA: TGTGCCAGTAGTCCTCGTGGGGGGACAGGGTATGGCTACACCTTC. The variable domain in full, with the rest retrieved from reference TRBV19 and TRBJ1-2, is DGGITQSPKYLFRKEGQNVTLSCEQNLNHDAMYWYRQDPGQGLRLIYYSQIVNDFQKGDIAEGYSVSREKKESFPLTVTSAQKNPTAFYLCASSPRGGTGYGYTFGSGTRLTVV.

Worth noting for this clone: Other DNA sequences from this sample encode an identical CDR3 as well. This chain connects TRBV10-2 to TRBJ2-7, with 9 bases matching TRBD1. The CDR3 consists of 13 residues. The germline V gene encodes CDR1 WSHSY and CDR2 SAAADI. V gave up 7 bases and J gave up 1 base; unmatched junction bases: 2. The CDR3 region is CASTGQGSYEQYF. The CDR3 coding sequence is TGCGCCAGCACCGGACAGGGGTCCTACGAGCAGTACTTC.

In regard to this clone: The junction shows a germline mismatch at one end, possibly a read error. This chain links TRBV5-1 with TRBJ1-2; TRBD1 agrees at 7 bases. The CDR3 loop spans 14 amino acids. Germline V gene lookup returns CDR1 SGHRS and CDR2 YFSETQ. CDR3 sequence reads: CASSLDRGPYSYTF. The CDR3 DNA is TGCGCCAGCAGCTTGGATAGGGGGCCCTATAGCTACACCTTC.

The chain recombines TRBV30 with TRBJ2-1, with a possible D match to TRBD2 (5 bases). Germline-derived CDR1 and CDR2 are GTSNPN and SVGIG (reference sequence). The V end was cut by 1 base, the J end by 6 bases, with 10 bases between. This CDR3 region has 13 residues. The CDR3 region has the DNA TGTGCCTGGAGTGGCCGACGGGGCAATGAGCAGTTCTTC. Translated, it gives CAWSGRRGNEQFF.

CDR3: CASSEDLTGPSNQPQHF. CDR3 nucleotide sequence: TGTGCCAGCAGTGAAGATCTGACAGGTCCGAGCAATCAGCCCCAGCATTTT. The chain recombines TRBV6-1 with TRBJ1-5; possible D gene TRBD1, 6 bases. Trimming cost V 1 base and J 1 base, with 14 bases left between them. The CDR3 covers 17 residues. Germline CDR1 MNHNS, CDR2 SASEGT.